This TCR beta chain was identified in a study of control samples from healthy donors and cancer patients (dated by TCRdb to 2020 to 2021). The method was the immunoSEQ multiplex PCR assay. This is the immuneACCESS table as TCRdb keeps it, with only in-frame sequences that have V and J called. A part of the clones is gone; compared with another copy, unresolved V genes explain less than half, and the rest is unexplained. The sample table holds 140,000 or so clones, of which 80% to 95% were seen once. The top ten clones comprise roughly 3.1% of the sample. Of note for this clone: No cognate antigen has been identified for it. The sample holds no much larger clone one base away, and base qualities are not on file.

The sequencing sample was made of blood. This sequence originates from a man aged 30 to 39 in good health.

In nucleotide form, the sequence is TGTGCCAGCAGCACACCACGGGGGGAGACTAGCGGCAGCACAGATACGCAGTATTTT. Its product reads: CASSTPRGETSGSTDTQYF. The chain joins TRBV7-6 to TRBJ2-3; TRBD2 lines up with 9 middle nucleotides. Taken from cysteine to phenylalanine, the CDR3 has 19 residues. Of all the DNA, just the CDR3 is kept, 57 bases in frame from base 1. Germline trimming amounts to 5 bases on V and 0 bases on J, with 15 as the count of junction bases outside the gene matches. CDR1 and CDR2, per the germline V gene, are SGHVS and FNYEAQ.